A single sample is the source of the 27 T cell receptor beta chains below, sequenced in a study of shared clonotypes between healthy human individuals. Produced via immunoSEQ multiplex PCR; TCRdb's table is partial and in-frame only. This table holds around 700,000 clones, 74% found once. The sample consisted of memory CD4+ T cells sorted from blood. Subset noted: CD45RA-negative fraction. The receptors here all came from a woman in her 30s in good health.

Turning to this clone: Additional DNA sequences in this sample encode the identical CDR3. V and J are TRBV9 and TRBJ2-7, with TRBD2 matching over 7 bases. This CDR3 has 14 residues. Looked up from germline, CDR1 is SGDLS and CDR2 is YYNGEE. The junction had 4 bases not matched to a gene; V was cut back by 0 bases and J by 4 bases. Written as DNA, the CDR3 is TGTGCCAGCAGCGTAGGCAGCGGGACGTACGAGCAGTACTTC. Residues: CASSVGSGTYEQYF.

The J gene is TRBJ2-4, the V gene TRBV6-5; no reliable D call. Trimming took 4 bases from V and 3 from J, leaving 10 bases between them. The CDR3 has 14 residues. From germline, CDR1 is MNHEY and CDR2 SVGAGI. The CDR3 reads CASSWGSGKNIQYF. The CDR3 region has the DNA TGTGCCAGCAGTTGGGGATCGGGCAAAAACATTCAGTACTTC.

CDR3 sequence reads: CASRGRGRGPTDTEAFF. The CDR3 DNA follows: TGTGCCAGCAGGGGCCGTGGCAGGGGCCCTACGGACACTGAAGCTTTCTTT. The chain links TRBV5-4 to TRBJ1-1, with D possibly matching TRBD1 (6 bases). In germline, CDR1 is SGHNT, CDR2 YYREEE (reference sequence). Trimming removed 5 bases at V and 3 bases at J, with 23 bases between. This CDR3 spans 17 amino acids.

The CDR3 loop is CASSVGQGSPLHF. For the CDR3, the DNA is TGTGCCAGCAGCGTAGGACAGGGTTCACCCCTCCACTTT. V usage is TRBV9 and J usage is TRBJ1-6; 7 bases agree with TRBD1. The CDR3 is 13 amino acids. The germline CDR1 and CDR2 sequences are SGDLS and YYNGEE. V lost 0 bases to trimming and J lost 9 bases; unmatched junction nucleotides: 0.

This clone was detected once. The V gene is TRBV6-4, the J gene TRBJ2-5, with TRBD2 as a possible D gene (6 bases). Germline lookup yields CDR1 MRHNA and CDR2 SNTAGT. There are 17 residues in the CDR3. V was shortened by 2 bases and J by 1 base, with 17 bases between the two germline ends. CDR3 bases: TGTGCCAGCAGTGACACGTTAAGCGGAGGGGCCCAAGAGACCCAGTACTTC. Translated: CASSDTLSGGAQETQYF.

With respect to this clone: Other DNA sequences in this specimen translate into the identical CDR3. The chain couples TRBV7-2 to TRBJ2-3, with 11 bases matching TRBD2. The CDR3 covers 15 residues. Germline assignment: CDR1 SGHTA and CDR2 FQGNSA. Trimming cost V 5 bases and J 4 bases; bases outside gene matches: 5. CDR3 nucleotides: TGTGCCAGCAGCCTGACTAGCGGGACCGCAGATACGCAGTATTTT. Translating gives CASSLTSGTADTQYF.

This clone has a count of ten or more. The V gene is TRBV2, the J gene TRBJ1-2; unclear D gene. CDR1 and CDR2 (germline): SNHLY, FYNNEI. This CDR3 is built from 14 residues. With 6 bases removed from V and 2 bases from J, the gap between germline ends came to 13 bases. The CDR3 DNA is TGTGCCAGCAGCCGGGGAGGGTCGAACTATGGCTACACCTTC. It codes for CASSRGGSNYGYTF.

CDR3 nucleotides: TGTGCCACCTACAACGGCGGGGGGCTTGGCTACACCTTC. Translated, it gives CATYNGGGLGYTF. The chain recombines TRBV28 with TRBJ1-2; the D gene is possibly TRBD1 (6 bases). There are 13 residues in the CDR3. V lost 10 bases, J lost 7 bases, and 19 bases lay in between. Germline V gives CDR1 MDHEN, CDR2 SYDVKM.

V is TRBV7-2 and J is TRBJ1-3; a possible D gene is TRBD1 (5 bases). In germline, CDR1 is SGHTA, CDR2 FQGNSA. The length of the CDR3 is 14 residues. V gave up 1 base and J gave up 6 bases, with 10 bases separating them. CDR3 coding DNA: TGTGCCAGCAGCTTAGAGTGGGGGGTAAACACCATATATTTT. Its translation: CASSLEWGVNTIYF. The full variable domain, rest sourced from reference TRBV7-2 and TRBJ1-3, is GAGVSQSPSNKVTEKGKDVELRCDPISGHTALYWYRQSLGQGLEFLIYFQGNSAPDKSGLPSDRFSAERTGGSVSTLTIQRTQQEDSAVYLCASSLEWGVNTIYFGEGSWLTVV.

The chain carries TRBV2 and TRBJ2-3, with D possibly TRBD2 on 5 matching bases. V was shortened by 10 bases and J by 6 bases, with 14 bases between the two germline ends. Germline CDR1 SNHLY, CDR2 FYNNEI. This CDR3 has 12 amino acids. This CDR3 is CAKGLAGDTQYF. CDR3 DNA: TGTGCCAAAGGGCTAGCAGGCGATACGCAGTATTTT. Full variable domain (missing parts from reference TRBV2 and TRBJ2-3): EPEVTQTPSHQVTQMGQEVILRCVPISNHLYFYWYRQILGQKVEFLVSFYNNEISEKSEIFDDQFSVERPDGSNFTLKIRSTKLEDSAMYFCAKGLAGDTQYFGPGTRLTVL.

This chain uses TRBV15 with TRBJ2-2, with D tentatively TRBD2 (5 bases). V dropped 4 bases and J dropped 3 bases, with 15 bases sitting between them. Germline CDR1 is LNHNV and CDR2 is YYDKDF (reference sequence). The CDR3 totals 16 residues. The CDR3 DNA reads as TGTGCCACCAGCAAGCGGTCTAGCATCGACACCGGGGAGCTGTTTTTT. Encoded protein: CATSKRSSIDTGELFF.

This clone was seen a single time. The DNA for the CDR3 is TGTGCCAGCAGGAAGGGGTTAGGTGCAACTAATGAAAAACTGTTTTTT. Translation: CASRKGLGATNEKLFF. The chain is built from TRBV2 and TRBJ1-4; a weak D match, TRBD1 (5 bases). Germline CDR1 reads SNHLY; CDR2 reads FYNNEI. The germline V and J ends were trimmed by 6 bases and 0 bases, with 14 bases remaining between them. The CDR3 contains 16 residues.

The CDR3 region has the DNA TGTGCCAGCAGACCCCAATGGGACCCCAGGTACAATGAGCAGTTCTTC. Its translation is CASRPQWDPRYNEQFF. The rearrangement uses TRBV5-4 and TRBJ2-1, with D tentatively TRBD1 or TRBD2 (5 bases each). Trimming shortened V by 5 bases and J by 4 bases, and 19 bases separated the two germline ends. The V gene's germline CDR1 is SGHNT and CDR2 YYREEE (reference sequence). The CDR3 spans 16 residues.

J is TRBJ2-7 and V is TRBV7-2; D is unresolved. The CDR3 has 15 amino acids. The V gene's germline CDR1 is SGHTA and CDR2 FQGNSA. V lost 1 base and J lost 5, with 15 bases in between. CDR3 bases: TGTGCCAGCAGCTTAGTTTCGTTGGTGTCCCACGAGCAGTACTTC. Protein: CASSLVSLVSHEQYF.

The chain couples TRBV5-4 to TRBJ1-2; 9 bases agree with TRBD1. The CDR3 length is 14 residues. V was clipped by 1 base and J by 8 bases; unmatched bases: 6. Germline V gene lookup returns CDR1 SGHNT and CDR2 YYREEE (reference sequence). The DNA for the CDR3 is TGTGCCAGCAGCTTGAGACAGGGGGATTCGGGCTACACCTTC. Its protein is CASSLRQGDSGYTF.

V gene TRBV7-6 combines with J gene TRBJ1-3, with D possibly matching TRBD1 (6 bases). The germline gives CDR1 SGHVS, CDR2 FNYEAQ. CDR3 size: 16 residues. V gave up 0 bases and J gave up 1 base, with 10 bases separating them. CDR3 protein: CASSLAQGTSGNTIYF. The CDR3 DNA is TGTGCCAGCAGCTTAGCTCAGGGGACATCTGGAAACACCATATATTTT.

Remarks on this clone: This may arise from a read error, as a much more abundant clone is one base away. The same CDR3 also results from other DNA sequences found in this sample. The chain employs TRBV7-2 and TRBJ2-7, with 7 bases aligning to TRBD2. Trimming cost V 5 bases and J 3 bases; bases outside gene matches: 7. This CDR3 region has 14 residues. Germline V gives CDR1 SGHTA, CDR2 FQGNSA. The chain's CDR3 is CASSLQRDSYEQYF. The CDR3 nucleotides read TGTGCCAGCAGCCTGCAGCGGGATAGCTACGAGCAGTACTTC.

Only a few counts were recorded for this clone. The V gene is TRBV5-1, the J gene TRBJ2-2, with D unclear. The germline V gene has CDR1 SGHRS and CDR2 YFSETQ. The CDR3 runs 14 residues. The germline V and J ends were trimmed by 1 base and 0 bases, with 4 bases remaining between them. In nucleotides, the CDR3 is TGCGCCAGCAGCTTGTTCGCGAACACCGGGGAGCTGTTTTTT. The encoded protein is CASSLFANTGELFF.

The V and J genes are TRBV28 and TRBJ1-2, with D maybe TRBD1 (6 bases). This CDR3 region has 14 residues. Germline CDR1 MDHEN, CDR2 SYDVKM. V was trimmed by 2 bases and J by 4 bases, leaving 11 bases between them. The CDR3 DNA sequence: TGTGCCAGCAGTTTAGGACAGACTGTCTATGGCTACACCTTC. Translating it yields CASSLGQTVYGYTF.

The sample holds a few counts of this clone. The CDR3 spells CATSRAGGGQETQYF. In nucleotides, the CDR3 is TGTGCCACCAGCAGGGCGGGGGGCGGCCAAGAGACCCAGTACTTC. V and J are TRBV15 and TRBJ2-5; 8 bases align to TRBD2. This CDR3 has 15 residues. V shed 3 bases, J shed 1 base, and the junction held 4 bases outside the gene matches. Germline values: CDR1 LNHNV, CDR2 YYDKDF (reference sequence).

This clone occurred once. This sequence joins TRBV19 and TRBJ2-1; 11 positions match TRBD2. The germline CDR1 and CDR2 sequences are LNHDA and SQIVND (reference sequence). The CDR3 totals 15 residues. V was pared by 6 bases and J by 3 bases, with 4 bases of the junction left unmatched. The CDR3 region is CASRKTSGVYNEQFF. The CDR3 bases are TGTGCCAGTAGGAAGACTAGCGGGGTCTACAATGAGCAGTTCTTC.

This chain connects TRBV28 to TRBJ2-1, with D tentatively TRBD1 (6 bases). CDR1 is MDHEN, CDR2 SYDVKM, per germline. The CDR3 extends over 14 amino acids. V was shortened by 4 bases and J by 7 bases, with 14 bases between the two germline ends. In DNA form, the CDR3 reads TGTGCCAGCAGTTACTCCCAGGGGATAAATGAGCAGTTCTTC. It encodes CASSYSQGINEQFF.

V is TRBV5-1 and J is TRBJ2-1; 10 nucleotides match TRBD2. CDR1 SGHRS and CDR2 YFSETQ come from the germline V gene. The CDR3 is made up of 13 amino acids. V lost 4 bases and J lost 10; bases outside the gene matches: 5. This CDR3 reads CASSLGLADEQFF. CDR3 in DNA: TGCGCCAGCAGCCTCGGACTAGCGGACGAGCAGTTCTTC. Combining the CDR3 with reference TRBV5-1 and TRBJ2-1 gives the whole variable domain KAGVTQTPRYLIKTRGQQVTLSCSPISGHRSVSWYQQTPGQGLQFLFEYFSETQRNKGNFPGRFSGRQFSNSRSEMNVSTLELGDSALYLCASSLGLADEQFFGPGTRLTVL.

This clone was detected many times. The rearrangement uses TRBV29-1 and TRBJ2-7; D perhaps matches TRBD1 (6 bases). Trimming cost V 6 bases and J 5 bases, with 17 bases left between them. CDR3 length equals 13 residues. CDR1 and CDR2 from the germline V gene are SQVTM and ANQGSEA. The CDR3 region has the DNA TGCAGCGTCCAGCCGGGACAAAGGAACGAGCAGTACTTC. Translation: CSVQPGQRNEQYF.

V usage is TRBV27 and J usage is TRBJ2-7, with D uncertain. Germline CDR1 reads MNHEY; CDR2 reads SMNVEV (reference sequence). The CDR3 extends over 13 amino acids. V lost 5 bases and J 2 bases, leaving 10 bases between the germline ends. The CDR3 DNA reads TGTGCCAGCAGTCCCCCATGGGCCTACGAGCAGTACTTC. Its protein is CASSPPWAYEQYF.

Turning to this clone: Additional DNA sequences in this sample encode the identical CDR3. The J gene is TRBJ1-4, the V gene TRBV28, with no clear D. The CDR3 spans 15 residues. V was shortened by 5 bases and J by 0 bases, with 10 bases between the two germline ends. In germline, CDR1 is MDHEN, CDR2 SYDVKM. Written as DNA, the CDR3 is TGTGCCAGCAGTCTCTACGGATCAACTAATGAAAAACTGTTTTTT. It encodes CASSLYGSTNEKLFF. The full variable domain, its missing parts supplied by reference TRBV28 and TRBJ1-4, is DVKVTQSSRYLVKRTGEKVFLECVQDMDHENMFWYRQDPGLGLRLIYFSYDVKMKEKGDIPEGYSVSREKKERFSLILESASTNQTSMYLCASSLYGSTNEKLFFGSGTQLSVL.

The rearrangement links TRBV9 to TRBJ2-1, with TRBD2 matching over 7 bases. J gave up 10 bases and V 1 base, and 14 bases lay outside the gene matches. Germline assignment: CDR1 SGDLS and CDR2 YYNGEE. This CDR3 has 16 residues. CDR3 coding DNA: TGTGCCAGCAGCGTACGACTGTCGCGGGAGAGGGGAGAGCAGTTCTTC. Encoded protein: CASSVRLSRERGEQFF.